These T cell receptor beta chains were read from a single sample in a study of cytomegalovirus exposure and HLA in healthy donors. The assay was immunoSEQ multiplex PCR, and TCRdb's table has in-frame clones only and misses some. The sample has over 150,000 clones, around 77% seen once; the top ten hold just under 3%. Sequenced material: PBMCs. These TCRs come from a woman aged 25 to 45 in good health and CMV-seronegative. Both conserved end residues are part of each CDR3. The order of the fields is CDR3 DNA, CDR3 protein, D gene, clone size, J gene, V gene. D genes are given only for firm matches. Size is omitted from some rows. Given values are once, few, many or a class for expanded clones.

DNA: TGTGCCAGCAGTTTATCAGCCTACCAACTGTACGAGCAGTACTTC; CDR3: CASSLSAYQLYEQYF; D: .; size: few; J: TRBJ2-7; V: TRBV27
DNA: TGCAGCGTCCCGCCCAGGGTGTGGGGCACTGAAGCTTTCTTT; CDR3: CSVPPRVWGTEAFF; D: .; size: .; J: TRBJ1-1; V: TRBV29-1
DNA: TGTGCCAGCAGTTTATCCCCCGGGGCGGGGTCCTACGAGCAGTACTTC; CDR3: CASSLSPGAGSYEQYF; D: .; size: .; J: TRBJ2-7; V: TRBV27
DNA: TGTGCCAGCTCAGCCCGGGACAAACCCACCGGGGAGCTGTTTTTT; CDR3: CASSARDKPTGELFF; D: .; size: .; J: TRBJ2-2; V: TRBV18
DNA: TGTGCCTGGAGTGTACGGGTAGGACTCGTCAATGAGCAGTTCTTC; CDR3: CAWSVRVGLVNEQFF; D: .; size: .; J: TRBJ2-1; V: TRBV30
DNA: TGTGCCAGCAGCTTGGTGGCGGGAGATGCCGAGCAGTACTTC; CDR3: CASSLVAGDAEQYF; D: TRBD2; size: .; J: TRBJ2-7; V: TRBV5-4
DNA: TGTGCCACTATCCAGGGTTATGGCTACACCTTC; CDR3: CATIQGYGYTF; D: .; size: .; J: TRBJ1-2; V: TRBV2
DNA: TGTGCCAGCAGCCCCCGAGACTCCTACAATGAGCAGTTCTTC; CDR3: CASSPRDSYNEQFF; D: .; size: .; J: TRBJ2-1; V: TRBV9
DNA: TGTGCCAGCAGCTATGGACAGCAAGAGACCCAGTACTTC; CDR3: CASSYGQQETQYF; D: .; size: .; J: TRBJ2-5; V: TRBV5-4
DNA: TGTGCCATCAGGGGACTAGCGGGAGGAGAGCAGTACTTC; CDR3: CAIRGLAGGEQYF; D: TRBD2; size: once; J: TRBJ2-7; V: TRBV10-3
DNA: TGCGCCAGCAGCTTGGAGACAGGCCAGAGCTCCTACAATGAGCAGTTCTTC; CDR3: CASSLETGQSSYNEQFF; D: .; size: .; J: TRBJ2-1; V: TRBV5-1
DNA: TGTGCCTGGAGTTCCCTCAAGACTATCCAAGAGACCCAGTACTTC; CDR3: CAWSSLKTIQETQYF; D: .; size: .; J: TRBJ2-5; V: TRBV30
DNA: TGTGCTAGTGCTCCCGAGGGTCAGCGAAACACCATATATTTT; CDR3: CASAPEGQRNTIYF; D: .; size: .; J: TRBJ1-3; V: TRBV12-5
DNA: TGTGCCAGCAGGACTAGCGGGACAGATACGCAGTATTTT; CDR3: CASRTSGTDTQYF; D: TRBD2; size: .; J: TRBJ2-3; V: TRBV6-1
DNA: TGCGCCAGCAGCCAGACTAGCGGGGGGGTTTTTGGTGAGCAGTTCTTC; CDR3: CASSQTSGGVFGEQFF; D: TRBD2; size: .; J: TRBJ2-1; V: TRBV5-1
DNA: TGTGCCAGCAGCCAACAGGCGAGGGGGAACTATGGCTACACCTTC; CDR3: CASSQQARGNYGYTF; D: .; size: .; J: TRBJ1-2; V: TRBV4-2
DNA: TGTGCCACCAGCAGAGAGCTGTTGGCCTATGAGCAGTTCTTC; CDR3: CATSRELLAYEQFF; D: .; size: once; J: TRBJ2-1; V: TRBV15
DNA: TGCGCCAGCAGCCCCAGACAGGGGACAAACACTGAAGCTTTCTTT; CDR3: CASSPRQGTNTEAFF; D: TRBD1; size: .; J: TRBJ1-1; V: TRBV5-1
DNA: TGCGCCAGCAGCCCACGACAGGGGATCACTGAAGCTTTCTTT; CDR3: CASSPRQGITEAFF; D: TRBD1; size: few; J: TRBJ1-1; V: TRBV5-1
DNA: TGTGCCAGCAGCGAAACTAGCGTGTGGAACGAGCAGTACTTC; CDR3: CASSETSVWNEQYF; D: TRBD2; size: .; J: TRBJ2-7; V: TRBV6-1
DNA: TGTGCCAGCAGCCAAGGGGGTCTCCCTGAAGCTTTCTTT; CDR3: CASSQGGLPEAFF; D: .; size: .; J: TRBJ1-1; V: TRBV13
DNA: TGTGCCAGCAGTGAACCCATTCAGGGAGATACGCAGTATTTT; CDR3: CASSEPIQGDTQYF; D: .; size: .; J: TRBJ2-3; V: TRBV6-4
DNA: TGTGCCAGCAGCTACCAAAGCGGGAGTCGTACAGATACGCAGTATTTT; CDR3: CASSYQSGSRTDTQYF; D: TRBD2; size: .; J: TRBJ2-3; V: TRBV7-9
DNA: TGTGCCAGCAGCCAGACAGTCTACGAGCAGTACTTC; CDR3: CASSQTVYEQYF; D: .; size: .; J: TRBJ2-7; V: TRBV11-1
DNA: TGTGCCAGCAGTATGAGGGACAAGGGAAAACTGTTTTTT; CDR3: CASSMRDKGKLFF; D: .; size: .; J: TRBJ1-4; V: TRBV27
DNA: TGCGCCAGCAGCTTACAGGGGGGCACTGAAGCTTCCTTT; CDR3: CASSLQGGTEASF; D: TRBD1; size: .; J: TRBJ1-1; V: TRBV5-1
DNA: TGTGCCAGCGGTACTCACAGGGACGCAGAAGCTTTCTTT; CDR3: CASGTHRDAEAFF; D: .; size: once; J: TRBJ1-1; V: TRBV6-1